The sequence of this T cell receptor beta chain was determined in a study of blood T cell repertoires in COVID-19. Study-level information: Researchers got acute and convalescent COVID-19 samples from the United States, Italy and Spain. The analysed material was cDNA or gDNA that came from T cells, B-cell-depleted T cells, or PBMCs.

The CDR3 sequence is 16 residues long. Germline V lookup: CDR1 SGHRS, CDR2 YFSETQ. Trimming took 2 bases from V and 8 from J, leaving 17 bases between them. Per the study methods: Nucleated cell counts were estimated from reference gene primer amplification. TCRdb keeps only in-frame clones here, not all; method: immunoSEQ multiplex PCR. V and J calls and clone size are those listed in that table; D and trimming were worked out from the DNA. Of approximately 97,000 clones in the sample, about 86% were seen once. The chain links TRBV5-1 to TRBJ1-6; possibly TRBD1 for D (5 bases). Material for sequencing was peripheral blood. This TCR was sampled from a woman aged 80 or over with acute or convalescent COVID-19. The CDR3 loop reads CASSLSAGDSYSPLHF. The CDR3 coding sequence is TGCGCCAGCAGCTTATCCGCCGGGGACTCTTATTCACCCCTCCACTTT.